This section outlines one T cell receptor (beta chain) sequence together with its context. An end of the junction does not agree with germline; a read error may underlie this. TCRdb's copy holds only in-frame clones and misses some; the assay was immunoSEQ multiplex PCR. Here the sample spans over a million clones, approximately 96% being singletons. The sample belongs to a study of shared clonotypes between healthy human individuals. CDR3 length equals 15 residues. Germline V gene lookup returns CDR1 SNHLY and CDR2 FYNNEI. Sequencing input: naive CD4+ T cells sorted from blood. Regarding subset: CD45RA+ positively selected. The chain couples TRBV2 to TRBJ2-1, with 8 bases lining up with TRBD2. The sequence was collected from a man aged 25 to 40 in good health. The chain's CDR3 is CASSEASGRFNEQFF. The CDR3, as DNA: TGTGCCAGCAGCGAAGCAAGCGGGAGATTCAATGAGCAGTTCTTC.